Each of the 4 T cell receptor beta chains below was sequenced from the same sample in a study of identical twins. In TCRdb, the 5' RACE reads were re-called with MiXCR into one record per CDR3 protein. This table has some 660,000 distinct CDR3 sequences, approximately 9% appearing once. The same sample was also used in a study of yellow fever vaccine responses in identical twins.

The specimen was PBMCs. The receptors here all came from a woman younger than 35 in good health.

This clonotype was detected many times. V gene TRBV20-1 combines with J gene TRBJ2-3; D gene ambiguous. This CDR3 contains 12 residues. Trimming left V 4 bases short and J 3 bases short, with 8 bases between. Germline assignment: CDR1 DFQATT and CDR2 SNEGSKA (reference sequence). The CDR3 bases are TGCAGTGCTAATAGTGGGACAGATACGCAGTATTTT. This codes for CSANSGTDTQYF.

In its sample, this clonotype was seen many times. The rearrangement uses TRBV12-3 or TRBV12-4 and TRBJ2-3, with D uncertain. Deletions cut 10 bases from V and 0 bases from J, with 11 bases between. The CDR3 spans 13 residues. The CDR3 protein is CATERDSTDTQYF. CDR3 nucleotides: TGTGCCACTGAAAGGGATAGCACAGATACGCAGTATTTT.

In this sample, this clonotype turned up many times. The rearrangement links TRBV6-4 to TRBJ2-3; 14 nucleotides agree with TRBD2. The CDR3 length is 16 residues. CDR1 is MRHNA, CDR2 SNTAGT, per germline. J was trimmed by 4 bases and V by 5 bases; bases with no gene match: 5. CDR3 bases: TGTGCCAGCAGTCCCGGACTAGCGGGAGGACCAGATACGCAGTATTTT. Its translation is CASSPGLAGGPDTQYF.

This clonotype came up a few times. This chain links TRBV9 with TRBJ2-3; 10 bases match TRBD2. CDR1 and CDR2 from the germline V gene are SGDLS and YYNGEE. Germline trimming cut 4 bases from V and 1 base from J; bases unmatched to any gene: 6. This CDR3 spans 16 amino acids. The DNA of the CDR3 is TGTGCCAGCAGCATGACTAGCGGGCGACGCACAGATACGCAGTATTTT. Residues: CASSMTSGRRTDTQYF. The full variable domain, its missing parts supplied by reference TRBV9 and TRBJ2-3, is DSGVTQTPKHLITATGQRVTLRCSPRSGDLSVYWYQQSLDQGLQFLIQYYNGEERAKGNILERFSAQQFPDLHSELNLSSLELGDSALYFCASSMTSGRRTDTQYFGPGTRLTVL.